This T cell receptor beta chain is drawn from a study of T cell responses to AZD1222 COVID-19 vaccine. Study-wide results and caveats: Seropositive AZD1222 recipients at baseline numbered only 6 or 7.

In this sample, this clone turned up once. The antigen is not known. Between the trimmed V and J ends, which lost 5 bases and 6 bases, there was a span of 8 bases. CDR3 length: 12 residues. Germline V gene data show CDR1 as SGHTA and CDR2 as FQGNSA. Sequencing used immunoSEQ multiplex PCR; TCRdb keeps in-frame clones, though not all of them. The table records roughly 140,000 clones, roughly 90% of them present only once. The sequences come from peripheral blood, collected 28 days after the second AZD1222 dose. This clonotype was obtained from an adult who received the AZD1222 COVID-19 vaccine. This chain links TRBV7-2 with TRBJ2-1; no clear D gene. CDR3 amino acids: CASSGYANEQFF. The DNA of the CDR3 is TGTGCCAGCAGCGGATACGCCAATGAGCAGTTCTTC.